The source of this T cell receptor (beta chain) is a study of blood T cell repertoires in COVID-19. Whole-study context: Italy, Spain and the United States were the sources of the convalescent and acute COVID-19 samples. T cells, B-cell-depleted T cells, or PBMCs provided the cDNA or gDNA that served as material.

Germline V lookup: CDR1 SGHTA, CDR2 FQGTGA. The CDR3 length is 15 residues. The V segment lost 2 bases and the J segment 8 bases; nucleotides outside the gene matches: 2. Sequencing was performed with immunoSEQ multiplex PCR; in TCRdb, only in-frame clones are kept and a portion is missing. The sample lists roughly 30,000 clones, 68% seen once, with less than 20% in the top ten. This sequence originates from a human donor in a cohort sampled during active COVID-19. This sequence joins TRBV7-3 and TRBJ2-1, with TRBD2 matching over 14 bases. The material sequenced was peripheral blood. The chain's CDR3 is CASSLGTSGGDEQFF. Written as DNA, the CDR3 is TGTGCCAGCAGCTTAGGGACTAGCGGGGGAGATGAGCAGTTCTTC. Full variable domain (rest looked up from reference TRBV7-3 and TRBJ2-1): GAGVSQTPSNKVTEKGKYVELRCDPISGHTALYWYRQSLGQGPEFLIYFQGTGAADDSGLPNDRFFAVRPEGSVSTLKIQRTERGDSAVYLCASSLGTSGGDEQFFGPGTRLTVL.